The sample holds a few counts of the clone carrying this TCR beta chain. These data are taken from a study of regulatory T cells in long-lasting Graves disease. Germline V gene sequence: CDR1 MNHEY, CDR2 SVGEGT. The CDR3 sequence is 17 residues long. V shed 5 bases and J shed 4 bases, with 24 bases lying between them. To make TCR beta libraries, researchers used iRepertoire HTBI primers and Arm-PCR of CDR3 regions. Each CDR3 protein is one row after TCRdb ran MiXCR on the multiplex PCR reads. Altogether roughly 430,000 distinct CDR3 sequences are present, under 25% being singletons, with the ten largest covering roughly an eighth. As for time point: persistent/refractory GD, antithyroid drugs over 5 years with positive TRAb. RNA from PBMCs was the source of the TCR library.

The V call is TRBV6-2 or TRBV6-3, the J call TRBJ2-7, with a weak D call TRBD1 (5 bases). The TCR sequence derives from a female donor with Graves disease. The sequencing here drew on peripheral blood mononuclear cells (PBMCs), taken when the disease was refractory, from a patient treated with antithyroid drugs. The DNA for the CDR3 is TGTGCCAGCAGTCTCTCCTCGACAGCATCCTATTGGTACGAGCAGTACTTC. Residues: CASSLSSTASYWYEQYF.